The clone carrying this T cell receptor (beta chain) turned up a few times. Antigen: not known. The data stem from a study of T cells in narcolepsy. Overall study: Patients with NT1 or NT2 and healthy control donors were enrolled. Whole-study findings and limits: Reportedly, autoreactive clonotypes were serially detected in patients' blood but not controls'. Some memory CD4+ repertoires had no autoreactive clone sequences. Autoreactive HCRT-specific and TRIB2-specific clonotypes were marked in same-patient CSF-versus-blood CD4+ comparisons.

The protocol was immunoSEQ multiplex PCR, while the TCRdb copy is restricted to in-frame clones and leaves out a portion. This table holds 20,000 to 30,000 clones, around 85% found once. The germline V and J ends were trimmed by 0 bases and 1 base, with 10 bases remaining between them. CDR1 SGHRS and CDR2 YFSETQ come from the germline V gene. The CDR3 totals 15 residues. Sequenced material: CD45RA- memory CD4+ T cells from PBMCs. The J gene is TRBJ2-5, the V gene TRBV5-1, with D possibly matching TRBD2 (7 bases). The clonotype comes from a human donor with narcolepsy. This chain's CDR3 is CASSLEGGGQETQYF. The DNA for the CDR3 is TGCGCCAGCAGCTTGGAGGGGGGGGGCCAAGAGACCCAGTACTTC.